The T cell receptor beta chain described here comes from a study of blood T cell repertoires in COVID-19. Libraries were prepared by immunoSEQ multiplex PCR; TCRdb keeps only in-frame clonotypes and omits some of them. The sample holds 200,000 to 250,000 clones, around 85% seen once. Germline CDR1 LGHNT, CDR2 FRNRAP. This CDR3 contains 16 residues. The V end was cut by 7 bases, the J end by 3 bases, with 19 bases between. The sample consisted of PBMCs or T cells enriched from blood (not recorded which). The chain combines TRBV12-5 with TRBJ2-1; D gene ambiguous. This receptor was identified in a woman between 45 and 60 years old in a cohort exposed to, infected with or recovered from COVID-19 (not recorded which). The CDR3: CASAPLFVRSYNEQFF. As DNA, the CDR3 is TGTGCTAGTGCCCCTCTCTTCGTACGTAGCTACAATGAGCAGTTCTTC.